Listed below are T cell receptor beta chains from one sample, sequenced in a study of cytomegalovirus exposure and HLA in healthy donors. Libraries were prepared by immunoSEQ multiplex PCR; TCRdb keeps only in-frame clonotypes and omits some of them. The sample carries roughly 300,000 clones, 86% recorded once. Sequencing used PBMCs. These receptors all come from a man aged 35 to 55 in good health and CMV-seropositive. Both conserved end residues are part of each CDR3.

TRBV28,15,CASSTWTGALYEQYF
TRBV11-3,14,CASSWAGAYNEQFF
TRBV5-4,14,CASSFGTENTEAFF
TRBV7-8,14,CASSSGLARQTQYF
TRBV4-1,17,CASSQFEGDKSSYEQYF
TRBV20-1,11,CSAAKQAEAFF
TRBV7-6,13,CASSFTDQETQYF
TRBV5-4,12,CASSLEGAEAFF
TRBV30,12,CAWRGGGQTQYF
TRBV5-1,14,CASSPSGVSYEQYF
TRBV19,13,CASRDRSSYEQYF
TRBV5-8,15,CASSFIGGANTEAFF
TRBV7-9,15,CASSLGTGYSYEQYF
TRBV14,15,CASSQDRGSTDTQYF
TRBV5-1,16,CASSLRTGSLYNEQFF
TRBV10-3,14,CAISETGFGTEAFF
TRBV4-1,12,CASSQLGGMEYF